The count of the clone carrying this T cell receptor beta chain is one. The sample belongs to a study of tumour-infiltrating T cells in Burkitt lymphoma. For the study at large: This cohort included all epidemiological subtypes of Burkitt lymphoma. Overall and progression-free survival were predicted by productive clonality.

Germline CDR1 and CDR2: LGHNA and YNFKEQ. V shed 4 bases and J 2 bases; nucleotides not matched to a gene: 11. CDR3 size: 18 residues. The protocol was immunoSEQ multiplex PCR, while the TCRdb copy is restricted to in-frame clones and leaves out a portion. The sample records 46,000 or so clones, roughly 30% being singletons. The chain carries TRBV4-2 and TRBJ2-6, with 7 nucleotides matching TRBD1. Sequencing used tumor tissue. This TCR came from a human donor with Burkitt lymphoma. This chain's CDR3 is CASSPGDSPRPGANVLTF. In nucleotides, the CDR3 is TGTGCCAGCAGCCCAGGGGACAGCCCCAGGCCTGGGGCCAACGTCCTGACTTTC.